One T cell receptor (beta chain) is described in this entry. CDR3 length: 15 amino acids. CDR1 SGHRS and CDR2 YFSETQ come from the germline V gene. Trimming took 0 bases from V and 5 from J, leaving 14 bases between them. The entry originates in a study of technical replicates of blood from a handful of donors. Assay used: immunoSEQ multiplex PCR; TCRdb lists only in-frame clones, some missing. Of approximately 79,000 clones in the sample, approximately 96% were seen once. Sequenced material: T cells isolated from PBMCs. This receptor was identified in a human donor in good health. The chain carries TRBV5-1 and TRBJ1-1, with D possibly TRBD1 on 6 matching bases. The CDR3 loop reads CASSLEGRGDTEAFF. The CDR3 nucleotides are TGCGCCAGCAGCTTGGAGGGCAGGGGAGATACTGAAGCTTTCTTT.